This T cell receptor beta chain emerged from a study of blood T cell repertoires in COVID-19. Overall study: Researchers got acute and convalescent COVID-19 samples from the United States, Italy and Spain. T cells, B-cell-depleted T cells, or PBMCs supplied cDNA or gDNA.

The CDR3 extends over 14 amino acids. V gave up 0 bases and J gave up 1 base, with 6 bases separating them. Germline loops: CDR1 WSHSY, CDR2 SAAADI. TCRdb's table, derived via immunoSEQ multiplex PCR, lists solely in-frame clones and lacks some. The sample contains about 77,000 clones, around 70% of which appear only once. This clone was recorded at least ten times. J is TRBJ1-1 and V is TRBV10-2, with D possibly matching TRBD1 (5 bases). The sequence was obtained from a man aged 55 to 70 with acute or convalescent COVID-19. Sequences were obtained from peripheral blood. The CDR3 bases are TGCGCCAGCAGTGAGTCGACAGAGAACACTGAAGCTTTCTTT. As protein: CASSESTENTEAFF.